A single sample is the source of the 23 T cell receptor beta chains below, sequenced in a study of blood T cell repertoires in COVID-19. TCRdb's table, derived via immunoSEQ multiplex PCR, lists solely in-frame clones and lacks some. This sample has about 130,000 clones; roughly 86% occur once, and the top ten carry 9.5% to 12%. Sequencing used peripheral blood. The receptors come from a woman in her seventies with COVID-19, enrolled during active disease.

This clone was detected only once. CDR3 region: CASSPVPSELTEAFF. The CDR3 DNA reads TGTGCCAGCAGTCCGGTCCCGAGTGAGTTAACTGAAGCTTTCTTT. The chain is built from TRBV6-5 and TRBJ1-1; no definite D call. The V gene lost 5 bases and the J gene lost 5 bases, with 18 bases spanning the gap. Germline V gene lookup returns CDR1 MNHEY and CDR2 SVGAGI. There are 15 residues in the CDR3.

The chain links TRBV5-4 to TRBJ2-7; D perhaps matches TRBD2 (6 bases). CDR3 size: 15 residues. Per germline, CDR1 SGHNT and CDR2 YYREEE (reference sequence). Trimming pared 4 bases from V and 0 bases from J, leaving 14 bases between. CDR3 protein: CASSPPGLNSYEQYF. The DNA for the CDR3 is TGTGCCAGCAGCCCACCGGGACTCAACTCCTACGAGCAGTACTTC.

The chain has TRBV15 and TRBJ1-4, with D unresolved. Deletions cut 1 base from V and 8 bases from J, with 11 bases between. This CDR3 is 14 amino acids long. The V gene's germline CDR1 is LNHNV and CDR2 YYDKDF (reference sequence). The DNA for the CDR3 is TGTGCCACCAGCAGAGTGCGGGGTCAGGAAAAACTGTTTTTT. As protein: CATSRVRGQEKLFF.

The chain links TRBV30 to TRBJ2-5, with TRBD2 matching over 9 bases. The CDR3 is made up of 15 amino acids. Germline V gene lookup returns CDR1 GTSNPN and CDR2 SVGIG (reference sequence). Trimming took 0 bases from V and 5 from J; bases not matched to a gene: 7. CDR3 DNA: TGTGCCTGGAGTGTACTTAGCGGGGGTCTGGAGACCCAGTACTTC. As protein: CAWSVLSGGLETQYF.

This chain joins TRBV6-5 and TRBJ2-3; 10 bases line up with TRBD2. Germline V gene sequence: CDR1 MNHEY, CDR2 SVGAGI. The V segment lost 6 bases and the J segment 1 base; nucleotides outside the gene matches: 4. This CDR3 spans 15 amino acids. CDR3 DNA sequence: TGTGCCAGCAGAGGGACTAGCGTTGGCACAGATACGCAGTATTTT. This translates into CASRGTSVGTDTQYF.

A word on this clone: Other DNA sequences in the sample encode the same CDR3. This sequence joins TRBV6-5 and TRBJ2-1; D ambiguous. CDR1 and CDR2 (germline): MNHEY, SVGAGI. V shed 4 bases and J shed 6 bases, with 16 bases lying between them. CDR3 length equals 15 residues. CDR3 in DNA: TGTGCCAGCAGTTTAGCTAGGAGAGGCCCCAATGAGCAGTTCTTC. Protein product: CASSLARRGPNEQFF.

The CDR3 nucleotides are TGTGCCAGCTCACCCGGGGGGAACGATGAAAAACTGTTTTTT. Residues: CASSPGGNDEKLFF. The chain links TRBV18 to TRBJ1-4; D is perhaps TRBD1 (5 bases). This CDR3 is built from 14 residues. Germline CDR1 and CDR2: KGHSH and LQKENI. The V end lost 3 bases, the J end lost 6 bases, and 11 bases lay between the germline ends.

The chain combines TRBV28 with TRBJ2-3; D might be TRBD1 (6 bases). The CDR3 totals 15 residues. Germline-derived CDR1 and CDR2 are MDHEN and SYDVKM. Between the trimmed V and J ends, which lost 4 bases and 7 bases, there was a span of 18 bases. In DNA, the CDR3 is TGTGCCAGCAGTTCTCGAACGCCTCAGGGGAATACGCAGTATTTT. The encoded protein is CASSSRTPQGNTQYF.

The chain carries TRBV3-1 (or the pseudogene TRBV3-2) and TRBJ1-6, with D perhaps TRBD1 (5 bases). Germline V gene lookup returns CDR1 LGHDT and CDR2 YNNKEL (reference sequence). Trimming removed 4 bases from V and 6 bases from J, with 10 bases in between. This CDR3 comprises 14 residues. The CDR3 DNA reads as TGTGCCAGCAGCCCCAGGGTGGCTAATTCACCCCTCCACTTT. Protein sequence: CASSPRVANSPLHF.

This clone was counted a few times. The J gene is TRBJ2-7, the V gene TRBV28; possibly TRBD1 for D (5 bases). This CDR3 spans 16 amino acids. The ends were cut back, 2 bases at V and 0 bases at J, with 14 bases in the middle. CDR1 is MDHEN and CDR2 is SYDVKM in the germline V gene. This chain's CDR3 is CASSLTGQGYSYEQYF. In DNA, the CDR3 is TGTGCCAGCAGTTTAACCGGGCAGGGATACTCCTACGAGCAGTACTTC.

The chain links TRBV30 to TRBJ2-3; 8 positions match TRBD2. The CDR3 spans 14 residues. Germline-derived CDR1 and CDR2 are GTSNPN and SVGIG (reference sequence). V lost 5 bases and J lost 4; bases outside the gene matches: 8. CDR3 loop: CAWATSGGADTQYF. In DNA, the CDR3 is TGTGCCTGGGCGACTTCGGGGGGGGCAGATACGCAGTATTTT.

This chain connects TRBV6-5 to TRBJ1-4; tentatively, D is TRBD1 (5 bases). The CDR3 runs to 14 residues. Deletions cut 6 bases from V and 2 bases from J, with 10 bases between. Looked up from germline, CDR1 is MNHEY and CDR2 is SVGAGI. CDR3 sequence: CASSGGATNEKLFF. CDR3 sequence (DNA): TGTGCCAGCAGCGGCGGGGCCACTAATGAAAAACTGTTTTTT.

The chain uses TRBV11-2 and TRBJ2-3; a weak D match, TRBD2 (6 bases). The CDR3 loop spans 16 amino acids. V lost 0 bases and J lost 5, with 15 bases in between. From germline, CDR1 is SGHAT and CDR2 FQNNGV. Here the CDR3 reads CASSLDRLGSRDTQYF. The CDR3 DNA reads as TGTGCCAGCAGCTTAGATAGACTAGGTTCTAGAGATACGCAGTATTTT.

This chain connects TRBV6-5 to TRBJ1-1; D remains ambiguous. V gave up 2 bases and J gave up 6 bases, with 16 bases separating them. The CDR3 spans 15 residues. Germline lookup yields CDR1 MNHEY and CDR2 SVGAGI. The CDR3 sequence is CASSYEPNGRSEAFF. CDR3 DNA sequence: TGTGCCAGCAGTTACGAGCCTAACGGTCGCTCTGAAGCTTTCTTT.

V is TRBV18 and J is TRBJ2-5; TRBD2 agrees at 10 bases. The CDR3 consists of 15 residues. Germline values: CDR1 KGHSH, CDR2 LQKENI. With V trimmed by 0 bases and J by 7 bases, 5 bases remained unmatched. CDR3 sequence reads: CASSPPGTSGATQYF. CDR3 DNA sequence: TGTGCCAGCTCACCACCAGGCACTAGCGGGGCGACCCAGTACTTC.

This clone turned up a few times. The DNA for the CDR3 is TGTGCCAGCAGTTACCGGGGGGCACAAGGAGGCTACACCTTC. It translates to CASSYRGAQGGYTF. V and J are TRBV6-5 and TRBJ1-2; tentatively, D is TRBD1 (6 bases). The CDR3 spans 14 residues. V was shortened by 2 bases and J by 8 bases, with 15 bases between the two germline ends. CDR1 and CDR2 from the germline V gene are MNHEY and SVGAGI.

The chain has TRBV5-1 and TRBJ2-5; 7 positions match TRBD2. With V trimmed by 0 bases and J by 4 bases, 0 bases remained unmatched. The CDR3 has 13 amino acids. CDR1 and CDR2 from the germline V gene are SGHRS and YFSETQ. In DNA, the CDR3 is TGCGCCAGCAGCTTGGGCGGGGGAGAGACCCAGTACTTC. This translates into CASSLGGGETQYF.

This sequence joins TRBV5-4 and TRBJ2-1; possibly TRBD2 for D (5 bases). The ends were cut back, 3 bases at V and 2 bases at J, with 18 bases in the middle. The CDR3 contains 17 residues. Looked up from germline, CDR1 is SGHNT and CDR2 is YYREEE (reference sequence). CDR3 amino acids: CASSSRQGRDTYNEQFF. CDR3 DNA sequence: TGTGCCAGCAGCTCTCGTCAAGGCCGGGATACCTACAATGAGCAGTTCTTC.

V gene TRBV6-5 combines with J gene TRBJ1-5; D may be TRBD1 (6 bases). The length of the CDR3 is 15 residues. V lost 5 bases, J lost 0 bases, and 11 bases lay in between. The germline CDR1 and CDR2 sequences are MNHEY and SVGAGI. The CDR3 nucleotides read TGTGCCAGCAGTCCCCACAGGGCTAGCAATCAGCCCCAGCATTTT. The encoded protein is CASSPHRASNQPQHF.

The chain joins TRBV7-9 to TRBJ2-5; 9 bases are a match to TRBD1. The CDR3 is made up of 14 amino acids. Germline-derived CDR1 and CDR2 are SEHNR and FQNEAQ (reference sequence). V dropped 5 bases and J dropped 5; count of bases not matched to a gene: 6. The CDR3 region is CASSVTGGRETQYF. In nucleotides, the CDR3 is TGTGCCAGCAGCGTAACAGGGGGCCGGGAGACCCAGTACTTC.

The chain has TRBV28 and TRBJ2-7, with a weak D call TRBD1 (5 bases). The V and J ends lost 7 bases and 2 bases respectively, with 15 bases between them. The CDR3 length is 14 residues. Germline-derived CDR1 and CDR2 are MDHEN and SYDVKM. The CDR3 loop is CASTPTGEAYEQYF. The DNA for the CDR3 is TGTGCCAGCACCCCTACAGGAGAAGCCTACGAGCAGTACTTC.

A few counts support this clone. The V call is TRBV19, the J call TRBJ1-5; the D is unclear. Germline CDR1 is LNHDA and CDR2 is SQIVND (reference sequence). The length of the CDR3 is 14 residues. V was clipped by 2 bases and J by 6 bases, with 11 bases between them. The CDR3, as DNA: TGTGCCAGTAGTATATTCGGGGTTGGTCAGCCCCAGCATTTT. Amino acid sequence: CASSIFGVGQPQHF.

This chain links TRBV3-1 (or the pseudogene TRBV3-2) with TRBJ2-7; 15 bases line up with TRBD2. Germline CDR1 reads LGHDT; CDR2 reads YNNKEL (reference sequence). This CDR3 region has 16 residues. Losses at the gene ends were 4 bases for V and 2 bases for J; bases not matched to a gene: 3. CDR3 protein: CASSPGLAGGPYEQYF. The CDR3 DNA reads as TGTGCCAGCAGCCCCGGACTAGCGGGGGGGCCCTACGAGCAGTACTTC.